Below are 3 T cell receptor beta chains sequenced from a single sample in a study of blood T cells in healthy people across ages. A J-beta primer mix and a sample-barcoded 5' primer were used in a second PCR of about 7 to 12 cycles. One entry per CDR3 protein, called by TCRdb with MiXCR from the 5' RACE reads. This sample has 660,000 or so distinct CDR3 sequences, with roughly three fifths found just once. The sequencing sample was made of blood. Every receptor here comes from a man between 60 and 75 years old in good health.

This clonotype occurred a few times. The chain carries TRBV28 and TRBJ2-4; tentatively, D is TRBD2 (6 bases). Germline V gene sequence: CDR1 MDHEN, CDR2 SYDVKM. V shed 7 bases and J shed 12 bases, with 16 bases lying between them. CDR3 length equals 12 residues. The CDR3 DNA follows: TGTGCCAGCAATCGGGGGACCTACGCTCAGTACTTC. It specifies CASNRGTYAQYF.

The rearrangement uses TRBV20-1 and TRBJ2-5, with D maybe TRBD2 (5 bases). CDR3 length equals 13 residues. From germline, CDR1 is DFQATT and CDR2 SNEGSKA (reference sequence). V was shortened by 6 bases and J by 5 bases, with 16 bases between the two germline ends. The CDR3 loop is CSAPRTGRETQYF. CDR3 DNA sequence: TGCAGTGCCCCCAGGACGGGAAGGGAGACCCAGTACTTC.

The CDR3 nucleotides are TGTGCCAGCAGCTTAGCAGGACAGGGTCTACGAAAGCAGTACTTC. The encoded protein is CASSLAGQGLRKQYF. The gene calls are TRBV11-2 and TRBJ2-7; 8 bases agree with TRBD1. From germline, CDR1 is SGHAT and CDR2 FQNNGV. The length of the CDR3 is 15 residues. V lost 1 base, J lost 8 bases, and 10 bases stayed unmatched.